A single sample is the source of the 10 T cell receptor beta chains below, sequenced in a study of blood T cell repertoires in COVID-19. Produced via immunoSEQ multiplex PCR; TCRdb's table is partial and in-frame only. The table records under 450,000 clones, roughly nine tenths of them present only once. Sequenced sample: PBMCs or T cells enriched from blood (not recorded which). All receptors derive from a woman between 40 and 50 years old who had been exposed to COVID-19.

The rearrangement joins TRBV6-1 to TRBJ2-7; 11 nucleotides match TRBD2. After removal of 1 base from V and 0 bases from J, the junction contained 5 bases not matched to a gene. The CDR3 sequence is 17 residues long. Germline lookup yields CDR1 MNHNS and CDR2 SASEGT. The CDR3 here is CASSEELAGVSSYEQYF. The CDR3 DNA sequence: TGTGCCAGCAGTGAAGAACTAGCGGGAGTGTCCTCCTACGAGCAGTACTTC.

The V and J genes are TRBV2 and TRBJ2-7, with 9 nucleotides matching TRBD1. This CDR3 spans 14 amino acids. V was clipped by 5 bases and J by 3 bases; unmatched bases: 5. Germline V CDR1 and CDR2: SNHLY, FYNNEI. The CDR3 nucleotides read TGTGCCAGCAGTAAGGGACAGGGTAACTACGAGCAGTACTTC. It encodes CASSKGQGNYEQYF. The whole variable domain, filled in from reference TRBV2 and TRBJ2-7, reads EPEVTQTPSHQVTQMGQEVILRCVPISNHLYFYWYRQILGQKVEFLVSFYNNEISEKSEIFDDQFSVERPDGSNFTLKIRSTKLEDSAMYFCASSKGQGNYEQYFGPGTRLTVT.

Notes on this clone: This same CDR3 is encoded by further DNA sequences in the sample. The rearrangement joins TRBV12-3 or TRBV12-4 to TRBJ1-1, with no clear D. The V end was cut by 3 bases, the J end by 1 base, with 3 bases between. The CDR3 loop spans 12 amino acids. As DNA, the CDR3 is TGTGCCAGCAGTTTCCAGAACACTGAAGCTTTCTTT. Encoded protein: CASSFQNTEAFF.

This clone has just one count. Different DNA sequences within this sample yield the same CDR3. The genes are TRBV7-8 and TRBJ1-5; TRBD1 matches at 7 bases. The CDR3 totals 13 residues. With V trimmed by 5 bases and J by 4 bases, 2 bases remained unmatched. CDR1 and CDR2 (germline): SGHVS, FQNEAQ. This CDR3 is CASSRDSNQPQHF. In nucleotides, the CDR3 is TGTGCCAGCAGCCGGGACAGTAATCAGCCCCAGCATTTT.

This chain connects TRBV5-1 to TRBJ1-6; TRBD1 might be the D (5 bases). V was trimmed by 5 bases and J by 3 bases, leaving 18 bases between them. Germline V gene data show CDR1 as SGHRS and CDR2 as YFSETQ. This CDR3 contains 17 residues. CDR3 bases: TGCGCCAGCAGTCCGGGGGGTCTGCCCGGCTATAATTCACCCCTCCACTTT. This codes for CASSPGGLPGYNSPLHF. The complete variable domain, with remaining parts taken from reference TRBV5-1 and TRBJ1-6, reads KAGVTQTPRYLIKTRGQQVTLSCSPISGHRSVSWYQQTPGQGLQFLFEYFSETQRNKGNFPGRFSGRQFSNSRSEMNVSTLELGDSALYLCASSPGGLPGYNSPLHFGNGTRLTVT.

The chain links TRBV7-2 to TRBJ2-7; D possibly corresponds to TRBD2 (7 bases). Trimming took 5 bases from V and 7 from J, leaving 15 bases between them. CDR3 length equals 13 residues. Per the germline V gene, CDR1 is SGHTA and CDR2 is FQGNSA. CDR3 sequence (DNA): TGTGCCAGCAGCCCGAGAGGGGGACTAGAGCAGTACTTC. Its translation is CASSPRGGLEQYF.

As DNA, the CDR3 is TGCGCCAGCTCCCAAACAAGCACAGATACGCAGTATTTT. Translated, it gives CASSQTSTDTQYF. This chain uses TRBV5-1 with TRBJ2-3, with D hard to call. CDR1 is SGHRS, CDR2 YFSETQ, per germline. V shed 7 bases and J shed 0 bases, with 9 bases lying between them. The CDR3 has 13 amino acids.

The chain links TRBV6-5 to TRBJ1-2; TRBD1 might be the D (5 bases). Per germline, CDR1 MNHEY and CDR2 SVGAGI. V lost 5 bases and J lost 8, with 18 bases in between. The CDR3 runs to 14 residues. DNA for the CDR3: TGTGCCAGCAGTCCCCAGGGCGGATCGGCGGGCTACACCTTC. Protein: CASSPQGGSAGYTF.

The chain is built from TRBV30 and TRBJ2-1; TRBD1 matches 10 bases. This CDR3 has 13 residues. V shed 3 bases, J shed 6 bases, and the junction held 2 bases outside the gene matches. Per germline, CDR1 GTSNPN and CDR2 SVGIG (reference sequence). The CDR3 nucleotides read TGTGCCTGGAGACGGACAGGGGGCAATGAGCAGTTCTTC. Its protein product is CAWRRTGGNEQFF. Full variable domain (rest looked up from reference TRBV30 and TRBJ2-1): SQTIHQWPATLVQPVGSPLSLECTVEGTSNPNLYWYRQAAGRGLQLLFYSVGIGQISSEVPQNLSASRPQDRQFILSSKKLLLSDSGFYLCAWRRTGGNEQFFGPGTRLTVL.

This clone was detected ten times or more. The V gene is TRBV5-1, the J gene TRBJ1-1, with 7 nucleotides matching TRBD1. V shed 4 bases and J 0 bases; nucleotides not matched to a gene: 6. Germline CDR1 reads SGHRS; CDR2 reads YFSETQ. This CDR3 is built from 15 residues. The CDR3 DNA sequence: TGCGCCAGCAGCCCGGGACAGCTCATGAACACTGAAGCTTTCTTT. The encoded protein is CASSPGQLMNTEAFF.